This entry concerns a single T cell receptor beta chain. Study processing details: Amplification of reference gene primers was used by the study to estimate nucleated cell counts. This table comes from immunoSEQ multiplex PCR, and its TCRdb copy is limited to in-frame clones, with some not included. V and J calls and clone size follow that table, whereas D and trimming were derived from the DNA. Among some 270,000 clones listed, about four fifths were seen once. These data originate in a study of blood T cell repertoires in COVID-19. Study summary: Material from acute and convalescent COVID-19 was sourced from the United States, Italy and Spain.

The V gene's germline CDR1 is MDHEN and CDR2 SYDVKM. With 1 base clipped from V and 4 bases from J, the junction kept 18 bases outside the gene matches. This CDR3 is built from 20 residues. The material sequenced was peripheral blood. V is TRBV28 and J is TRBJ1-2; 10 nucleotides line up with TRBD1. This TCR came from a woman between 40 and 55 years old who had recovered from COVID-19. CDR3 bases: TGTGCCAGCAGTTTATACTTCGGGGGGACAGGGGAGACAGTTACCTATGGCTACACCTTC. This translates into CASSLYFGGTGETVTYGYTF.